A selection of T cell receptor beta chains follows, all from one sample in a study of blood T cell repertoires in COVID-19. Clones were sequenced by immunoSEQ multiplex PCR, and TCRdb holds only the in-frame ones, with some missing. Of over 90,000 clones in the sample, roughly 87% were seen once. Sequenced material: peripheral blood. These receptors were obtained from a man aged 45-60 years in a cohort sampled during active COVID-19. Each CDR3 is given with its conserved first and last residue. The order of the fields is J gene, D gene, clone size, V gene, CDR3 protein, CDR3 DNA. D genes are given only for firm matches. Rows give clone size only sometimes, using once, few, many, or a class for an expanded clone.

TRBJ2-2	-	-	TRBV5-1	CASSLTGPNTGELFF	TGCGCCAGCAGCTTGACAGGCCCGAACACCGGGGAGCTGTTTTTT
TRBJ1-1	TRBD1	-	TRBV3-1/TRBV3-2	CASSQGTGDLYTEAFF	TGTGCCAGCAGCCAGGGGACAGGGGATTTGTACACTGAAGCTTTCTTT
TRBJ2-3	-	-	TRBV5-5	CASSLPGVRTDTQYF	TGTGCCAGCAGTTTGCCGGGGGTCCGCACAGATACGCAGTATTTT
TRBJ2-2	-	-	TRBV13	CASSLDLGSELFF	TGTGCCAGCAGCTTAGACCTGGGCTCGGAGCTGTTTTTT
TRBJ2-3	TRBD2	-	TRBV19	CASRSGGGQTDTQYF	TGTGCCAGTAGATCGGGCGGGGGTCAGACAGATACGCAGTATTTT
TRBJ1-6	-	-	TRBV4-1	CASSQDRRAGSPLHF	TGCGCCAGCAGCCAAGATCGGAGGGCTGGTTCACCCCTCCACTTT
TRBJ2-5	TRBD1	-	TRBV9	CASSVEAGGSQTQYF	TGTGCCAGCAGCGTAGAGGCAGGGGGCTCACAGACCCAGTACTTC
TRBJ1-4	-	-	TRBV9	CASGPTGGRGNEKLFF	TGTGCCAGCGGCCCGACGGGGGGCAGGGGCAATGAAAAACTGTTTTTT
TRBJ2-3	TRBD2	-	TRBV5-6	CASSSGLAGADTQYF	TGTGCCAGCAGCTCCGGACTAGCGGGGGCTGATACGCAGTATTTT
TRBJ1-2	-	-	TRBV5-4	CASSLDRVGGYTF	TGTGCCAGCAGCTTGGACAGGGTAGGCGGCTACACCTTC
TRBJ1-5	-	-	TRBV12-3/TRBV12-4	CASSFRSSQPQHF	TGTGCCAGCAGTTTCCGGTCATCTCAGCCCCAGCATTTT
TRBJ2-2	-	-	TRBV3-1/TRBV3-2	CASSQPPPGELFF	TGTGCCAGCAGCCAACCCCCTCCCGGGGAGCTGTTTTTT
TRBJ2-7	TRBD1	-	TRBV11-3	CASSLGGDRGAGEQYF	TGTGCCAGCAGCTTAGGGGGGGACAGGGGGGCTGGCGAGCAGTACTTC
TRBJ2-5	-	-	TRBV18	CASSSNGGGETQYF	TGTGCCAGCTCATCCAACGGGGGAGGAGAGACCCAGTACTTC
TRBJ2-5	TRBD1	-	TRBV24-1	CATSDWTGGGSETQYF	TGTGCCACCAGTGATTGGACAGGGGGCGGCTCAGAGACCCAGTACTTC
TRBJ2-7	TRBD2	-	TRBV6-6	CASSPGRGANEQYF	TGTGCCAGCAGTCCCGGGCGGGGGGCTAACGAGCAGTACTTC
TRBJ1-6	-	-	TRBV6-5	CASRPEGLSPLHF	TGTGCCAGCAGACCGGAGGGGCTGTCACCCCTCCACTTT
TRBJ1-1	-	many	TRBV7-9	CASSLQGRNTEAFF	TGTGCCAGCAGCTTACAGGGGAGGAACACTGAAGCTTTCTTT